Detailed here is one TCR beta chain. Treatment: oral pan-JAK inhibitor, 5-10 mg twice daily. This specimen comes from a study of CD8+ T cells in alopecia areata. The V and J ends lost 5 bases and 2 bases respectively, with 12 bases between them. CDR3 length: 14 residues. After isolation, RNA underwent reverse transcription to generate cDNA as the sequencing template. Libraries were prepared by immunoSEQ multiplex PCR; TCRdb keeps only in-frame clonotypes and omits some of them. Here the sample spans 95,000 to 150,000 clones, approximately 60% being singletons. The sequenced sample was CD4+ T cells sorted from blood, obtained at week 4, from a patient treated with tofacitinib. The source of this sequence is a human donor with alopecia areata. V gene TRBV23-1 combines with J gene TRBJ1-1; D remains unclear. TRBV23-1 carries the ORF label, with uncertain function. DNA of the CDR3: TGCGCCAGCAGTTATACCGACGGAAACACTGAAGCTTTCTTT. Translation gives CASSYTDGNTEAFF.